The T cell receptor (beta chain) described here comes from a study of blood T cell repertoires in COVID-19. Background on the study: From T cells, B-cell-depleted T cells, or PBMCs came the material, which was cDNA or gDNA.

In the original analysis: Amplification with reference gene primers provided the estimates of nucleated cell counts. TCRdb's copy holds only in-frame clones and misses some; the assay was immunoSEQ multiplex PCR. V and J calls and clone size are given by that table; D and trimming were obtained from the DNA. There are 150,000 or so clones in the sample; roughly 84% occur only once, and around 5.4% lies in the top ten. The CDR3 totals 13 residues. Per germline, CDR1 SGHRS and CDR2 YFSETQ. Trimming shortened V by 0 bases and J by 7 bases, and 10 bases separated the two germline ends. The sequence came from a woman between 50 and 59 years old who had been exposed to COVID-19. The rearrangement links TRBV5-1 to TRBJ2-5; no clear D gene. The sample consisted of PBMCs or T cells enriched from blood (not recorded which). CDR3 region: CASSLELSGTQYF. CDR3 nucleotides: TGCGCCAGCAGCTTGGAGCTATCCGGGACCCAGTACTTC.